These 31 T cell receptor beta chains originate from one sample sequenced in a study of OX40 agonist ivuxolimab in advanced cancers. Some clones are missing from TCRdb's copy, which holds only in-frame ones; the method was immunoSEQ multiplex PCR. The table has about 100,000 clones, about 89% seen once; the top ten hold around 0.16%. Material: CD4+ or CD8+ T cells sorted from blood, obtained in a trial of the OX40 agonist ivuxolimab. The receptors were sampled from an adult with an advanced solid tumor such as melanoma, head and neck, liver or kidney cancer.

The chain uses TRBV14 and TRBJ1-2; no firm D call. CDR1 and CDR2 (germline): SGHDN, FVKESK. This CDR3 is 15 amino acids long. The V end was cut by 11 bases, the J end by 2 bases, with 21 bases between. The CDR3 sequence is CAPSPPAGSNYGYTF. In nucleotides, the CDR3 is TGTGCCCCCTCGCCCCCGGCGGGCTCAAACTATGGCTACACCTTC.

The chain couples TRBV5-6 to TRBJ1-2; a possible D gene is TRBD1 (5 bases). The length of the CDR3 is 17 residues. Germline loops: CDR1 SGHDT, CDR2 YYEEEE. Trimming took 3 bases from V and 4 from J, leaving 22 bases between them. In DNA, the CDR3 is TGTGCCAGCAGCTCGATGGGACGCCTCGAAATGGGCTATGGCTACACCTTC. Protein sequence: CASSSMGRLEMGYGYTF.

The chain joins TRBV19 to TRBJ2-3, with no clear D. There are 11 residues in the CDR3. The germline CDR1 and CDR2 sequences are LNHDA and SQIVND (reference sequence). V was clipped by 4 bases and J by 10 bases, with 9 bases between them. In nucleotides, the CDR3 is TGTGCCAGTAGTACACTACTGGCGCAGTATTTT. Translation gives CASSTLLAQYF.

The V gene is TRBV5-1, the J gene TRBJ2-3; TRBD2 matches at 14 bases. CDR1 and CDR2 from the germline V gene are SGHRS and YFSETQ. The CDR3 covers 16 residues. The J segment lost 6 bases and the V segment lost 1 base, leaving 4 bases of the junction unmatched. For the CDR3, the DNA is TGCGCCAGCAGCTTGAGACTAGCGGGAGGGATGGATACGCAGTATTTT. The encoded protein is CASSLRLAGGMDTQYF. Supplemented by reference TRBV5-1 and TRBJ2-3, the full variable domain reads KAGVTQTPRYLIKTRGQQVTLSCSPISGHRSVSWYQQTPGQGLQFLFEYFSETQRNKGNFPGRFSGRQFSNSRSEMNVSTLELGDSALYLCASSLRLAGGMDTQYFGPGTRLTVL.

The V and J genes are TRBV6-6 and TRBJ2-5, with no clear D. Germline loops: CDR1 MNHNY, CDR2 SVGAGI (reference sequence). This CDR3 is built from 12 residues. Trimming shortened V by 6 bases and J by 5 bases, and 10 bases separated the two germline ends. CDR3 sequence (DNA): TGTGCCAGCAGGGCTGGGTCCGAGACCCAGTACTTC. Amino acids: CASRAGSETQYF.

The chain is built from TRBV9 and TRBJ2-3, with TRBD2 matching 10 bases. V dropped 0 bases and J dropped 0; count of bases not matched to a gene: 7. Germline V lookup: CDR1 SGDLS, CDR2 YYNGEE. This CDR3 region has 18 residues. CDR3 coding DNA: TGTGCCAGCAGCGTAGCGGCTAGCGGGGGCCTAAGCACAGATACGCAGTATTTT. This gives the protein CASSVAASGGLSTDTQYF.

The chain employs TRBV20-1 and TRBJ2-3, with D hard to call. CDR1 DFQATT and CDR2 SNEGSKA come from the germline V gene (reference sequence). Trimming removed 7 bases from V and 8 bases from J, with 10 bases in between. The CDR3 covers 10 residues. The CDR3 DNA is TGCAGTGTTGGGTCCGGTACGCAGTATTTT. This translates into CSVGSGTQYF.

The chain couples TRBV19 to TRBJ2-7; no reliable D call. The CDR3 is 16 residues long. The V gene lost 4 bases and the J gene lost 0 bases, with 16 bases spanning the gap. Germline CDR1 is LNHDA and CDR2 is SQIVND (reference sequence). The CDR3 DNA reads as TGTGCCAGTAGTACCGCAAGCATGCCAAGCTCCTACGAGCAGTACTTC. Translating gives CASSTASMPSSYEQYF.

Many counts were recorded for this clone. V usage is TRBV19 and J usage is TRBJ1-1, with a possible D match to TRBD1 (6 bases). V lost 3 bases to trimming and J lost 5 bases, with 10 bases between them. The CDR3 has 13 amino acids. Germline lookup yields CDR1 LNHDA and CDR2 SQIVND (reference sequence). The CDR3 DNA is TGTGCCAGTAGTATCGGGAGGGGGACTGAAGCTTTCTTT. The encoded protein is CASSIGRGTEAFF.

The V and J genes are TRBV11-2 and TRBJ1-6; no clear D gene. Trimming took 0 bases from V and 6 from J, leaving 9 bases between them. The germline V gene encodes CDR1 SGHAT and CDR2 FQNNGV. The CDR3 covers 15 residues. The CDR3 sequence is CASSLDRLRNSPLHF. The CDR3 coding sequence is TGTGCCAGCAGCTTAGATCGTCTGCGTAATTCACCCCTCCACTTT.

The V call is TRBV7-2, the J call TRBJ1-6; possibly TRBD1 for D (6 bases). From germline, CDR1 is SGHTA and CDR2 FQGNSA. The CDR3 runs 15 residues. The germline V and J ends were trimmed by 0 bases and 7 bases, with 10 bases remaining between them. Written as DNA, the CDR3 is TGTGCCAGCAGCTTAGCGCCAGGGGTCAATTCACCCCTCCACTTT. Protein: CASSLAPGVNSPLHF.

This sequence joins TRBV19 and TRBJ1-5; 9 bases map to TRBD1. This CDR3 has 20 amino acids. Germline lookup yields CDR1 LNHDA and CDR2 SQIVND (reference sequence). Trimming removed 9 bases from V and 0 bases from J; junction bases left unmatched: 21. CDR3 coding DNA: TGTGCCAGGCGCGGGACAGGGCCAGGGAGGGGTGTCTATAGCAATCAGCCCCAGCATTTT. This gives the protein CARRGTGPGRGVYSNQPQHF.

The chain joins TRBV5-4 to TRBJ2-3, with TRBD2 matching over 10 bases. The germline CDR1 and CDR2 sequences are SGHNT and YYREEE (reference sequence). The CDR3 is 15 amino acids. The V gene end was trimmed by 0 bases and the J gene end by 4 bases; junction bases not matched to a gene: 2. The CDR3 loop is CASSLASGGADTQYF. The CDR3 DNA reads as TGTGCCAGCAGCTTGGCTAGCGGGGGCGCAGATACGCAGTATTTT.

V usage is TRBV18 and J usage is TRBJ2-6; TRBD2 is a possible D gene (5 bases). The V and J ends lost 3 bases and 3 bases respectively, with 12 bases between them. This CDR3 comprises 16 residues. From germline, CDR1 is KGHSH and CDR2 LQKENI. CDR3 sequence: CASSPLRVSGANVLTF. The DNA for the CDR3 is TGTGCCAGCTCACCCCTGCGGGTGAGTGGGGCCAACGTCCTGACTTTC.

The chain joins TRBV5-1 to TRBJ2-3; 9 bases align to TRBD2. The CDR3 covers 17 residues. Trimming at V came to 0 bases and at J to 1 base, leaving 6 bases not matched to a gene. Germline V gene data show CDR1 as SGHRS and CDR2 as YFSETQ. The CDR3 nucleotides are TGCGCCAGCAGCTTGGTACGCGGGGGGGCAGGCACAGATACGCAGTATTTT. This translates into CASSLVRGGAGTDTQYF.

The chain is built from TRBV5-6 and TRBJ1-5; D may be TRBD1 (6 bases). The V end was cut by 1 base, the J end by 3 bases, with 8 bases between. The CDR3 runs 14 residues. Germline V gene sequence: CDR1 SGHDT, CDR2 YYEEEE. CDR3 in amino acids: CASSLTGNNQPQHF. In nucleotides, the CDR3 is TGTGCCAGCAGCTTGACAGGGAACAATCAGCCCCAGCATTTT. Full variable domain (remainder filled in from reference TRBV5-6 and TRBJ1-5): DAGVTQSPTHLIKTRGQQVTLRCSPKSGHDTVSWYQQALGQGPQFIFQYYEEEERQRGNFPDRFSGHQFPNYSSELNVNALLLGDSALYLCASSLTGNNQPQHFGDGTRLSIL.

V gene TRBV11-2 combines with J gene TRBJ1-1; 7 positions agree with TRBD1. J was trimmed by 2 bases and V by 5 bases; bases with no gene match: 8. Germline V gene sequence: CDR1 SGHAT, CDR2 FQNNGV. CDR3 length: 15 amino acids. The CDR3 loop reads CASSAQGKVNTEAFF. The CDR3 DNA follows: TGTGCCAGCAGCGCACAGGGGAAAGTTAACACTGAAGCTTTCTTT.

The chain joins TRBV7-8 to TRBJ2-7, with TRBD2 matching over 11 bases. J was trimmed by 4 bases and V by 5 bases; bases with no gene match: 10. In germline, CDR1 is SGHVS, CDR2 FQNEAQ. The CDR3 consists of 16 residues. As DNA, the CDR3 is TGTGCCAGCAGCGCCCCACTAGCGGGAGAACCTTACGAGCAGTACTTC. Encoded protein: CASSAPLAGEPYEQYF. Supplemented by reference TRBV7-8 and TRBJ2-7, the full variable domain reads GAGVSQSPRYKVAKRGQDVALRCDPISGHVSLFWYQQALGQGPEFLTYFQNEAQLDKSGLPSDRFFAERPEGSVSTLKIQRTQQEDSAVYLCASSAPLAGEPYEQYFGPGTRLTVT.

The chain is built from TRBV6-4 and TRBJ2-5; D unclear. The V end was cut by 4 bases, the J end by 5 bases, with 17 bases between. This CDR3 region has 15 residues. Germline CDR1 is MRHNA and CDR2 is SNTAGT. CDR3 DNA: TGTGCCAGCAGTGCCCCATTTGCCATCGGCGAGACCCAGTACTTC. It codes for CASSAPFAIGETQYF.

The DNA for the CDR3 is TGCGCTACACGGGACGGGAGTAGCGAAAAACTGTTTTTT. It encodes CATRDGSSEKLFF. V and J are TRBV4-1 and TRBJ1-4, with D possibly being TRBD1 (5 bases). The germline V gene has CDR1 MGHRA and CDR2 YSYEKL. The CDR3 runs 13 residues.

The chain combines TRBV4-2 with TRBJ1-2; the D is unclear. Germline V gene sequence: CDR1 LGHNA, CDR2 YNFKEQ. V lost 4 bases and J 3 bases, leaving 15 bases between the germline ends. The CDR3 runs 15 residues. The CDR3: CASSPPQRKDYGYTF. In nucleotides, the CDR3 is TGTGCCAGCAGCCCCCCACAGAGGAAGGACTATGGCTACACCTTC.

The rearrangement uses TRBV27 and TRBJ1-5; 8 positions agree with TRBD1. CDR1 and CDR2 (germline): MNHEY, SMNVEV (reference sequence). The CDR3 spans 13 residues. V gave up 5 bases and J gave up 6 bases; unmatched junction bases: 3. Written as DNA, the CDR3 is TGTGCCAGCAGTAGCACAGGGGGTCAGCCCCAGCATTTT. This sequence encodes CASSSTGGQPQHF.

This clone was counted between two and nine times. The CDR3 region has the DNA TGTGCCAGCACCAATAGCGGGAACACCGGGGAGCTGTTTTTT. It specifies CASTNSGNTGELFF. The gene calls are TRBV11-2 and TRBJ2-2, with a weak D call TRBD2 (6 bases). Per the germline V gene, CDR1 is SGHAT and CDR2 is FQNNGV. The CDR3 consists of 14 residues. V was trimmed by 7 bases and J by 1 base, leaving 10 bases between them.

On this clone itself: Distinct nucleotide sequences in the sample also encode this CDR3. The chain joins TRBV10-2 to TRBJ2-5; D ambiguous. CDR3 length: 12 residues. Trimming pared 4 bases from V and 5 bases from J, leaving 8 bases between. The germline gives CDR1 WSHSY, CDR2 SAAADI. The CDR3 region is CASSVRGETQYF. CDR3 in DNA: TGCGCCAGCAGTGTTAGAGGCGAGACCCAGTACTTC.

V usage is TRBV5-1 and J usage is TRBJ2-7, with D perhaps TRBD1 (6 bases). Germline V CDR1 and CDR2: SGHRS, YFSETQ. V was cut by 0 bases and J by 2 bases, with 15 bases left in between. CDR3 length: 16 amino acids. CDR3 in amino acids: CASSLAGGGHTYEQYF. The CDR3 bases are TGCGCCAGCAGCTTGGCCGGTGGGGGACACACCTACGAGCAGTACTTC.

J is TRBJ1-1 and V is TRBV7-8; a weak D match, TRBD1 (5 bases). The length of the CDR3 is 13 residues. CDR1 is SGHVS, CDR2 FQNEAQ, per germline. With 4 bases removed from V and 4 bases from J, the gap between germline ends came to 10 bases. CDR3 protein: CASSWGSGTEAFF. The CDR3, as DNA: TGTGCCAGCAGCTGGGGGAGTGGCACTGAAGCTTTCTTT.

This chain joins TRBV28 and TRBJ1-2, with TRBD1 as a possible D gene (6 bases). The germline V and J ends were trimmed by 5 bases and 4 bases, with 11 bases remaining between them. The germline CDR1 and CDR2 sequences are MDHEN and SYDVKM. This CDR3 comprises 13 residues. For the CDR3, the DNA is TGTGCCAGCAGTCAGGGACATACCTATGGCTACACCTTC. Residues: CASSQGHTYGYTF.

The chain joins TRBV5-6 to TRBJ1-2; D call uncertain. With 4 bases removed from V and 6 bases from J, the gap between germline ends came to 19 bases. This CDR3 has 15 residues. Germline CDR1 reads SGHDT; CDR2 reads YYEEEE. CDR3 nucleotides: TGTGCCAGCAGCAAGCGGTGGTCCAACGTGGATGGCTACACCTTC. This translates into CASSKRWSNVDGYTF.

The chain links TRBV27 to TRBJ1-1; D is ambiguous. CDR3 size: 16 residues. The V gene lost 7 bases and the J gene lost 3 bases, with 21 bases spanning the gap. CDR1 is MNHEY, CDR2 SMNVEV, per germline (reference sequence). The CDR3 region has the DNA TGTGCCAGCATTCACCGGGCGGGGAGAAGAGACACTGAAGCTTTCTTT. Translated, it gives CASIHRAGRRDTEAFF.

This clone was detected only once. The V call is TRBV14, the J call TRBJ2-2; 7 bases map to TRBD1. CDR1 SGHDN and CDR2 FVKESK come from the germline V gene. J gave up 9 bases and V 4 bases, and 11 bases lay outside the gene matches. The CDR3 is 15 residues long. CDR3 amino acids: CASSPRQGYSRELFF. CDR3 bases: TGTGCCAGCAGCCCCAGACAGGGTTATTCCCGGGAGCTGTTTTTT. Full variable domain (rest looked up from reference TRBV14 and TRBJ2-2): EAGVTQFPSHSVIEKGQTVTLRCDPISGHDNLYWYRRVMGKEIKFLLHFVKESKQDESGMPNNRFLAERTGGTYSTLKVQPAELEDSGVYFCASSPRQGYSRELFFGEGSRLTVL.

J is TRBJ2-2 and V is TRBV6-1, with D uncertain. CDR1 and CDR2 from the germline V gene are MNHNS and SASEGT. CDR3 length: 14 residues. V lost 7 bases and J 0 bases, leaving 9 bases between the germline ends. CDR3 loop: CASIFPANTGELFF. The CDR3, as DNA: TGTGCCAGCATTTTTCCCGCGAACACCGGGGAGCTGTTTTTT.